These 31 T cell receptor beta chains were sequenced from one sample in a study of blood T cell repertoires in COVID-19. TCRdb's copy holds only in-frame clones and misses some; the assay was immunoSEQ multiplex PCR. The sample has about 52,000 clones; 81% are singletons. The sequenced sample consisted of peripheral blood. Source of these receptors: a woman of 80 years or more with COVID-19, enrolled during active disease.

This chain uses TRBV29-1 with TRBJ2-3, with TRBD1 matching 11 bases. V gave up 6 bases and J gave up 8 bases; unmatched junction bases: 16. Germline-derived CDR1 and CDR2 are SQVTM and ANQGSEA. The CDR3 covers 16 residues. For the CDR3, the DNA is TGCAGCGTCTCAGCTCCGGGACAGGGGGAAATTGGTACGCAGTATTTT. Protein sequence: CSVSAPGQGEIGTQYF.

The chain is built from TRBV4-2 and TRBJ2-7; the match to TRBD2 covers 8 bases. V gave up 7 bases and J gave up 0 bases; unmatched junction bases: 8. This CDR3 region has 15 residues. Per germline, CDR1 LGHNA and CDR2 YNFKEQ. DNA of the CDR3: TGTGCCAGCAACCACCAGCGGGGGAGCTCCTACGAGCAGTACTTC. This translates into CASNHQRGSSYEQYF.

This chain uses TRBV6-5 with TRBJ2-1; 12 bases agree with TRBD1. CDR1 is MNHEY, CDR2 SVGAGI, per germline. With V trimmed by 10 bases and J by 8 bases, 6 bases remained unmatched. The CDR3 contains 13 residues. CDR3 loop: CATPGQGAYEQFF. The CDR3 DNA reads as TGTGCCACTCCGGGACAGGGGGCATATGAGCAGTTCTTC.

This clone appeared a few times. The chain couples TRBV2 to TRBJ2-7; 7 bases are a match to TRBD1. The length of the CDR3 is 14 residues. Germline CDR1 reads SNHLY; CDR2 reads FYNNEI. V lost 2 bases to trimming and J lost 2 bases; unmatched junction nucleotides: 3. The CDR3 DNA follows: TGTGCCAGCAGTGAACAGGGGGAGACCTACGAGCAGTACTTC. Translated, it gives CASSEQGETYEQYF.

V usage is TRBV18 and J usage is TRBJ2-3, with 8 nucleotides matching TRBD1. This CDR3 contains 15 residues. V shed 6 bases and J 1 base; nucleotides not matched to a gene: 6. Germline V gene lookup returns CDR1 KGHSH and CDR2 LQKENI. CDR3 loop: CASSPGGAGTDTQYF. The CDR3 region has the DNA TGTGCCAGCTCCCCAGGGGGCGCCGGCACAGATACGCAGTATTTT.

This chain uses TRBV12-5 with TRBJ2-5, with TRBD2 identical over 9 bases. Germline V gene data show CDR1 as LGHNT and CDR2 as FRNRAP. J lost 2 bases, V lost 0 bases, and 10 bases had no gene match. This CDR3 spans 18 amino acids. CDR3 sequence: CASGLVLGSGSPQETQYF. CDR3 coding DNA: TGTGCTAGTGGTTTGGTACTGGGTAGCGGGAGTCCTCAAGAGACCCAGTACTTC.

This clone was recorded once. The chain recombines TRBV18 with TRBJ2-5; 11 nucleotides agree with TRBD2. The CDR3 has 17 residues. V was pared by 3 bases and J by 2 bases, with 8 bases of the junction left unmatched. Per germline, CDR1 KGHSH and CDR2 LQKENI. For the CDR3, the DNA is TGTGCCAGCTCACCTTCTCCGGGACTAGCGGAACAAGAGACCCAGTACTTC. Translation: CASSPSPGLAEQETQYF.

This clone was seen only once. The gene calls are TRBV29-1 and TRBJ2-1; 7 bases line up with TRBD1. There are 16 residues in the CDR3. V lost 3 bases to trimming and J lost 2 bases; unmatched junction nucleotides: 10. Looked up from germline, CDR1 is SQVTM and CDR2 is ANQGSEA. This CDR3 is CSVEPQWDSPYNEQFF. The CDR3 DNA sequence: TGCAGCGTTGAGCCCCAGTGGGACAGCCCCTACAATGAGCAGTTCTTC.

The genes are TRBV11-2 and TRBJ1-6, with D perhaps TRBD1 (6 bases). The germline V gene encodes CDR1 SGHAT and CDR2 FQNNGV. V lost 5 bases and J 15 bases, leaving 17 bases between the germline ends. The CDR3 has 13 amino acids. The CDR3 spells CASSQLSGQRLHF. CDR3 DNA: TGTGCCAGCAGCCAGCTATCAGGACAGCGCCTCCACTTT.

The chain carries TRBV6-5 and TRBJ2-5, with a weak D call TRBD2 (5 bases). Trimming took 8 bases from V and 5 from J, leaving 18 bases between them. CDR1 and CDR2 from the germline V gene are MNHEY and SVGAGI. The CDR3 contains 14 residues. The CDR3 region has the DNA TGTGCCAGCCAGAGGAACGGGGTTGGGGAGACCCAGTACTTC. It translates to CASQRNGVGETQYF.

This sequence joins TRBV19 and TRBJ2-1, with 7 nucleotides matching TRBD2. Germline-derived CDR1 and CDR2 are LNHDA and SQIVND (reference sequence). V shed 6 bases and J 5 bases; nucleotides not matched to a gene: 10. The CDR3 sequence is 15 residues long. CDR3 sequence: CASRKAGRGHNEQFF. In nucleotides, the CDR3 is TGTGCCAGTAGGAAAGCGGGGAGGGGACACAATGAGCAGTTCTTC.

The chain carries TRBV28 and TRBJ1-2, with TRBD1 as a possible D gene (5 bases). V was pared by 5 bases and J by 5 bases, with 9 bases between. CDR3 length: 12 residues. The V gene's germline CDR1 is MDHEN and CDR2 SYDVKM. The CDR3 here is CASSPQVYGYTF. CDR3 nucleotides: TGTGCCAGCAGTCCACAGGTATATGGCTACACCTTC.

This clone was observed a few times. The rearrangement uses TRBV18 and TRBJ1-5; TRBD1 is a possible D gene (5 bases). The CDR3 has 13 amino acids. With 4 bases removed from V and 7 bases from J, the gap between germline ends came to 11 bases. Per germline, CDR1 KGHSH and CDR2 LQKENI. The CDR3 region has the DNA TGTGCCAGCTCACAAGGGCGGGACCAGCCCCAGCATTTT. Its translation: CASSQGRDQPQHF.

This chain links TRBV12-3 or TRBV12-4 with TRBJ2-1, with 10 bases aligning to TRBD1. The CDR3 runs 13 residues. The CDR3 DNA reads TGTGCAGGGGGGACAGGGGAAAACAATGAGCAGTTCTTC. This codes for CAGGTGENNEQFF.

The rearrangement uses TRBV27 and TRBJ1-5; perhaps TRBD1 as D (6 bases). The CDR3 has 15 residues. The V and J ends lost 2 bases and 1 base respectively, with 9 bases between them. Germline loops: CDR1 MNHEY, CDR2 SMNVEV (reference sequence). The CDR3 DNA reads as TGTGCCAGCAGTTTAAACAGGGTAAGCAATCAGCCCCAGCATTTT. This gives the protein CASSLNRVSNQPQHF.

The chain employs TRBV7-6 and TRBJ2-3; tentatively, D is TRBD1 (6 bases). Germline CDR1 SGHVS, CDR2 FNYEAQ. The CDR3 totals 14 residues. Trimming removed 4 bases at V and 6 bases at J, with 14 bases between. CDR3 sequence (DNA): TGTGCCAGCAGCTCCTCCAGGGGATCGGATACGCAGTATTTT. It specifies CASSSSRGSDTQYF. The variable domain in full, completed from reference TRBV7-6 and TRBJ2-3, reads GAGVSQSPRYKVTKRGQDVALRCDPISGHVSLYWYRQALGQGPEFLTYFNYEAQQDKSGLPNDRFSAERPEGSISTLTIQRTEQRDSAMYRCASSSSRGSDTQYFGPGTRLTVL.

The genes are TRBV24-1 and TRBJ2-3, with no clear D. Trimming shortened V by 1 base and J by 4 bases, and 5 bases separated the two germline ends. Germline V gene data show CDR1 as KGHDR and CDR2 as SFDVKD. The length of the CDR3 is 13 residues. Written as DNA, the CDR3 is TGTGCCACCAGTGATTTCTCAGCAGATACGCAGTATTTT. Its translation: CATSDFSADTQYF.

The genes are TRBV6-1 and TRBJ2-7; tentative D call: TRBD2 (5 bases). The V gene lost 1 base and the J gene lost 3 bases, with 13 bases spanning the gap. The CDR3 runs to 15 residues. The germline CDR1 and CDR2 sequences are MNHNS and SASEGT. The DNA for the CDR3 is TGTGCCAGCAGTGAAGATCGGGGATTTTACTACGAGCAGTACTTC. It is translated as CASSEDRGFYYEQYF.

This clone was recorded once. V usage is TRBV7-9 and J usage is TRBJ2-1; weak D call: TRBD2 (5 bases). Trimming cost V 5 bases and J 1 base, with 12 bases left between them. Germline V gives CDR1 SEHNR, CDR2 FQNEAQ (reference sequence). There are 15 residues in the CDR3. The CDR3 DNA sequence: TGTGCCAGCAGCAGTGCCCCGGGGTCCTACAATGAGCAGTTCTTC. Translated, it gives CASSSAPGSYNEQFF.

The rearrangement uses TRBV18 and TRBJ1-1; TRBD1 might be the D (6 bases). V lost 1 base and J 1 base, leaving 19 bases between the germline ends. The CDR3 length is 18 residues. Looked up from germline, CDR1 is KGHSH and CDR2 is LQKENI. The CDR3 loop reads CASSPRLAGAYQNTEAFF. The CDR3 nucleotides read TGTGCCAGCTCACCACGGTTAGCGGGGGCTTACCAGAACACTGAAGCTTTCTTT.

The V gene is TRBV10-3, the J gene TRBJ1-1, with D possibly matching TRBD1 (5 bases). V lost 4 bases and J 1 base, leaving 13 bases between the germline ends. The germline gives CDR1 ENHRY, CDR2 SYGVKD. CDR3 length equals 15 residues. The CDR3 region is CAISGRGLGNTEAFF. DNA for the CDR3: TGTGCCATCAGTGGCCGGGGGTTGGGGAACACTGAAGCTTTCTTT.

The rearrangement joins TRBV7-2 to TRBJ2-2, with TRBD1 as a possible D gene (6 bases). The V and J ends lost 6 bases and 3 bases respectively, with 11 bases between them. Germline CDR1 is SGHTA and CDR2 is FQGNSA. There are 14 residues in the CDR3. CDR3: CASRLQGYTGELFF. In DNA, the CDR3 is TGTGCCAGCAGATTACAGGGCTACACCGGGGAGCTGTTTTTT.

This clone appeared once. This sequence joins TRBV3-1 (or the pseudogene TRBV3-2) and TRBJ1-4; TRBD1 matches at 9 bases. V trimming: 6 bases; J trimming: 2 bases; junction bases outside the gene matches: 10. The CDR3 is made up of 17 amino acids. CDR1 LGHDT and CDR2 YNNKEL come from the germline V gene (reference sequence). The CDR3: CASSQPGQGLTNEKLFF. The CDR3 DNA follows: TGTGCCAGCAGTCAACCGGGACAGGGTCTCACTAATGAAAAACTGTTTTTT.

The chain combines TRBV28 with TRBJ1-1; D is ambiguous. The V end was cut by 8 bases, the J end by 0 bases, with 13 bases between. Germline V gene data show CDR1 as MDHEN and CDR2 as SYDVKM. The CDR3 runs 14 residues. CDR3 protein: CASVKRAVNTEAFF. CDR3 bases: TGTGCCAGCGTCAAAAGAGCTGTGAACACTGAAGCTTTCTTT. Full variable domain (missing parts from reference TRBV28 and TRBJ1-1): DVKVTQSSRYLVKRTGEKVFLECVQDMDHENMFWYRQDPGLGLRLIYFSYDVKMKEKGDIPEGYSVSREKKERFSLILESASTNQTSMYLCASVKRAVNTEAFFGQGTRLTVV.

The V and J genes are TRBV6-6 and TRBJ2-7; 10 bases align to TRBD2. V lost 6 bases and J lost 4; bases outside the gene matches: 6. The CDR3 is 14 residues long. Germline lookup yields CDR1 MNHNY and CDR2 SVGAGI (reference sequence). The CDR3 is CASSTAGGPYEQYF. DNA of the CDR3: TGTGCCAGCAGCACAGCGGGAGGGCCGTACGAGCAGTACTTC.

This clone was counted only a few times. The CDR3, as DNA: TGTGCCAGCAGACCCGGGACAGGGGAAAACATTCAGTACTTC. It translates to CASRPGTGENIQYF. The chain recombines TRBV7-8 with TRBJ2-4, with TRBD1 identical over 10 bases. The CDR3 has 14 residues. V dropped 6 bases and J dropped 5; count of bases not matched to a gene: 4. The V gene's germline CDR1 is SGHVS and CDR2 FQNEAQ.

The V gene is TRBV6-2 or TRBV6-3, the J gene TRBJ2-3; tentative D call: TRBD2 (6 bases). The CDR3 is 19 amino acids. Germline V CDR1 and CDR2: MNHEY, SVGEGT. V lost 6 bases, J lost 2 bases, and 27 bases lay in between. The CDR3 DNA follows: TGTGCCAGCAGCCCCTGGGTGGCTAGCGCCCCAACTTCCACAGATACGCAGTATTTT. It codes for CASSPWVASAPTSTDTQYF.

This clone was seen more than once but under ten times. The CDR3 coding sequence is TGTGCCAGCAGCTTATCGGCAGGGGTGAACACTGAAGCTTTCTTT. It codes for CASSLSAGVNTEAFF. The rearrangement links TRBV7-8 to TRBJ1-1, with D perhaps matching TRBD1 (6 bases). Germline values: CDR1 SGHVS, CDR2 FQNEAQ. Trimming cost V 2 bases and J 0 bases, with 10 bases left between them. CDR3 length: 15 residues.

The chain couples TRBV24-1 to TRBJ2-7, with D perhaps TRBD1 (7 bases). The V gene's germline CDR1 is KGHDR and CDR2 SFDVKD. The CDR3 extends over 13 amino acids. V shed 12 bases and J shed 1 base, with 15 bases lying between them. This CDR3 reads CAASGGPSYEQYF. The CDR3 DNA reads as TGTGCCGCCTCAGGGGGGCCATCCTACGAGCAGTACTTC.

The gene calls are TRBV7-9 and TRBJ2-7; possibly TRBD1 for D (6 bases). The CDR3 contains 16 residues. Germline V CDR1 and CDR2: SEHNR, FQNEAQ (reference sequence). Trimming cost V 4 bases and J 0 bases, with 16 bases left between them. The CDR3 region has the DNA TGTGCCAGCAGCTCAACGCATCGGGACAACTCCTACGAGCAGTACTTC. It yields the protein CASSSTHRDNSYEQYF.

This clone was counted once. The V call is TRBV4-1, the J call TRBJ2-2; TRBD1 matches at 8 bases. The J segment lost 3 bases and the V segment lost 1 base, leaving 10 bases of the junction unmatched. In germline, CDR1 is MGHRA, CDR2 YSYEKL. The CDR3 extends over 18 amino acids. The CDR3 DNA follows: TGCGCCAGCAGCCAAGGAAGATTCAGGGGGCTAGACACCGGGGAGCTGTTTTTT. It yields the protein CASSQGRFRGLDTGELFF.